These 3 T cell receptor beta chains were all obtained from the same sample, sequenced in a study of cytomegalovirus exposure and HLA in healthy donors. Measured with immunoSEQ multiplex PCR; TCRdb has only the in-frame clones, and not every one. The sample shows tens of thousands of clones, approximately 90% of them seen only once. The sequenced sample consisted of PBMCs. The source is a woman younger than 30 in good health and CMV-seropositive.

V gene TRBV2 combines with J gene TRBJ2-7, with 9 bases fitting TRBD1. From germline, CDR1 is SNHLY and CDR2 FYNNEI. The CDR3 is 20 amino acids. V was clipped by 4 bases and J by 6 bases; unmatched bases: 25. The CDR3 DNA reads as TGTGCCAGCAGTGTCCCCCTTTCGGGACAGGGCGATTTAAGGTTAGGCGAGCAGTACTTC. Protein: CASSVPLSGQGDLRLGEQYF.

The rearrangement uses TRBV27 and TRBJ2-7; 9 positions agree with TRBD2. Germline lookup yields CDR1 MNHEY and CDR2 SMNVEV (reference sequence). The CDR3 consists of 15 residues. The V gene end was trimmed by 2 bases and the J gene end by 4 bases; junction bases not matched to a gene: 6. The DNA of the CDR3 is TGTGCCAGCAGTTTAGGTAGCGGGAGTTGGTACGAGCAGTACTTC. It translates to CASSLGSGSWYEQYF.

The chain is built from TRBV6-6 and TRBJ2-7, with 7 bases aligning to TRBD2. The CDR3 has 15 amino acids. Germline CDR1 is MNHNY and CDR2 is SVGAGI (reference sequence). The trim removed 6 bases at V and 3 bases at J, leaving 11 bases unmatched. Here the CDR3 reads CASSPGRGTYYEQYF. CDR3 DNA sequence: TGTGCCAGCAGCCCGGGGCGGGGGACCTACTACGAGCAGTACTTC.